This T cell receptor beta chain is from a study of blood T cell repertoires in COVID-19. Across the study: Samples of COVID-19 (acute and convalescent) were obtained from the United States, Italy and Spain.

Per the original data handling: Amplifying reference gene primers gave estimates of nucleated cell counts. TCRdb's table, derived via immunoSEQ multiplex PCR, lists solely in-frame clones and lacks some. That table is the source of V, J and clone size, and D and trimming were worked out from the DNA. The sample carries over 150,000 clones, approximately 91% recorded once. This CDR3 is 13 amino acids long. Germline loops: CDR1 MNHEY, CDR2 SMNVEV (reference sequence). J lost 14 bases, V lost 6 bases, and 13 bases had no gene match. This TCR was sampled from a young man with acute or convalescent COVID-19. The V call is TRBV27, the J call TRBJ2-4; 7 bases align to TRBD1. The material sequenced was peripheral blood. This chain's CDR3 is CASSKSPGTAEYF. CDR3 nucleotide sequence: TGTGCCAGCAGCAAGTCCCCCGGGACAGCCGAGTACTTC.